These T cell receptor beta chains were read from a single sample in a study of vaccination effects on CD4 cells after COVID-19. The repertoire was sequenced with immunoSEQ multiplex PCR; TCRdb's copy has only in-frame clones and lacks some. Of about 46,000 clones detected, under 85% appear once; the ten largest clones hold over 13%. These receptors have no identified antigens. This specimen consisted of CD4+ T cells from PBMCs cultured with HCoV-OC43 spike peptides, obtained after COVID-19 vaccination. These receptors originate from a human donor who received a COVID-19 vaccine. CDR3s include the opening cysteine and the closing phenylalanine or tryptophan. Each record gives: V gene, D gene, J gene, clone size, CDR3 protein, CDR3 DNA. The D gene is left open where the match is weak. Some rows mark clone size as missing; the rest say once, few, many or name a class of expanded clone.

>TRBV6-5|-|TRBJ2-2|-
CASQEPGNTGELFF
TGTGCCAGCCAAGAACCAGGGAACACCGGGGAGCTGTTTTTT
>TRBV4-2|-|TRBJ2-3|-
CASSQEGSGANQDTQYF
TGTGCCAGCAGCCAAGAAGGGTCAGGGGCTAATCAAGATACGCAGTATTTT
>TRBV5-4|-|TRBJ1-6|-
CASSLVGQNSPLHF
TGTGCCAGCAGCTTGGTCGGACAAAATTCACCCCTCCACTTT
>TRBV4-1|-|TRBJ2-1|-
CASSRFPNAIARVNEQFF
TGCGCCAGCAGCCGATTCCCAAACGCCATCGCTAGAGTGAATGAGCAGTTCTTC
>TRBV3-1/TRBV3-2|-|TRBJ2-1|-
CASSQDTYTSDEQFF
TGTGCCAGCAGCCAAGACACTTACACGAGCGATGAGCAGTTCTTC
>TRBV21-1|-|TRBJ2-7|once
CASSKGLAGGSPEQYF
TGTGCCAGCAGCAAAGGATTAGCGGGGGGGTCTCCAGAGCAGTACTTC
>TRBV10-3|-|TRBJ2-2|-
CAISEYGTNTGELFF
TGTGCCATCAGTGAGTACGGGACGAACACCGGGGAGCTGTTTTTT
>TRBV5-1|-|TRBJ1-5|-
CASSPGSGGNQPQHF
TGCGCCAGCAGCCCCGGTAGTGGGGGGAATCAGCCCCAGCATTTT
>TRBV2|TRBD2|TRBJ2-7|-
CASHGLAGNEQYF
TGTGCCAGCCACGGACTAGCGGGGAACGAGCAGTACTTC
>TRBV5-1|TRBD2|TRBJ2-1|-
CASSLAPGGPNEQFF
TGCGCCAGCAGCTTGGCCCCGGGGGGGCCTAATGAGCAGTTCTTC
>TRBV10-2|-|TRBJ1-2|few
CASSDRHYGYTF
TGCGCCAGCAGTGACCGACACTATGGCTACACCTTC
>TRBV11-2|-|TRBJ2-1|-
CASSSSIEQFF
TGTGCCAGCAGCTCATCGATTGAGCAGTTCTTC
>TRBV2|-|TRBJ1-5|-
CASSEAFSGTYSNQPQHF
TGTGCCAGCAGTGAAGCCTTTTCCGGGACATATAGCAATCAGCCCCAGCATTTT
>TRBV6-1|-|TRBJ1-3|-
CASSENPGNTIYF
TGTGCCAGCAGTGAAAATCCTGGAAACACCATATATTTT
>TRBV7-9|TRBD1|TRBJ2-1|-
CASSPEGQGAYNEQFF
TGTGCCAGCAGCCCAGAAGGACAGGGGGCCTACAATGAGCAGTTCTTC
>TRBV19|-|TRBJ1-2|few
CASFRSAGGYTF
TGTGCCAGTTTCCGATCGGCTGGGGGCTACACCTTC
>TRBV2|TRBD1|TRBJ1-2|-
CASSVRDRYGYTF
TGTGCCAGCAGTGTCCGGGACAGGTATGGCTACACCTTC
>TRBV5-4|-|TRBJ2-1|-
CASSLGEGGRFNEQFF
TGTGCCAGCAGCTTGGGTGAGGGAGGAAGGTTTAATGAGCAGTTCTTC
>TRBV4-2|-|TRBJ1-1|-
CASSQDRGETEAFF
TGTGCCAGCAGCCAAGACAGGGGAGAAACTGAAGCTTTCTTT
>TRBV14|-|TRBJ2-5|-
CASSQGLGETQYF
TGTGCCAGCAGCCAGGGGTTGGGGGAGACCCAGTACTTC
>TRBV5-4|TRBD2|TRBJ2-1|-
CASSLAGGMNEQFF
TGTGCCAGCAGCCTAGCGGGGGGGATGAATGAGCAGTTCTTC
>TRBV12-3/TRBV12-4|-|TRBJ2-7|-
CASSLGYEQYF
TGTGCCAGCAGTTTGGGCTACGAGCAGTACTTC
>TRBV21-1|-|TRBJ1-3|once
CASSKEGHREMKRNTIYF
TGTGCCAGCAGCAAAGAGGGACATAGGGAAATGAAGAGAAACACCATATATTTT
>TRBV18|TRBD1|TRBJ2-7|-
CASSRDRGFYEQYF
TGTGCCAGCTCGCGGGACAGGGGGTTCTACGAGCAGTACTTC
>TRBV5-1|-|TRBJ2-5|-
CASSFQEAKETQYF
TGCGCCAGCAGCTTCCAAGAGGCGAAAGAGACCCAGTACTTC
>TRBV7-8|TRBD1|TRBJ1-2|-
CASSPRVGQGVKGDGYTF
TGTGCCAGCAGCCCCCGTGTGGGGCAGGGGGTAAAGGGAGATGGCTACACCTTC
>TRBV19|-|TRBJ1-5|-
CASSISAGPNQPQHF
TGTGCCAGTAGTATATCGGCAGGGCCCAATCAGCCCCAGCATTTT
>TRBV14|-|TRBJ2-1|-
CASSQVRGDSYNEQFF
TGTGCCAGCAGCCAAGTTAGGGGTGACTCCTACAATGAGCAGTTCTTC
>TRBV6-1|-|TRBJ2-5|-
CASSEVGGETQYF
TGTGCCAGCAGTGAAGTAGGGGGTGAGACCCAGTACTTC
>TRBV10-1|-|TRBJ1-1|-
CASSEQVNTEAFF
TGCGCCAGCAGTGAACAGGTGAACACTGAAGCTTTCTTT
>TRBV2|TRBD2|TRBJ2-3|-
CASSLAGADTQYF
TGTGCCAGCTCATTAGCGGGAGCAGATACGCAGTATTTT
>TRBV10-1|TRBD1|TRBJ2-3|-
CASRPGQGQYTQYF
TGCGCCAGCAGGCCGGGACAGGGTCAATATACGCAGTATTTT
>TRBV6-5|-|TRBJ1-1|-
CASRPTVNTEAFF
TGTGCCAGCAGACCCACAGTGAACACTGAAGCTTTCTTT
>TRBV18|-|TRBJ1-5|-
CASSPPGSARGNQPQHF
TGTGCCAGCTCACCTCCGGGTTCAGCGAGGGGTAATCAGCCCCAGCATTTT
>TRBV5-1|TRBD1|TRBJ1-1|few
CASSDTGGVTEAFF
TGCGCCAGCAGCGATACAGGGGGTGTGACTGAAGCTTTCTTT
>TRBV4-2|-|TRBJ1-1|-
CASSQDPGDTEAFF
TGTGCCAGCAGCCAAGACCCCGGGGACACTGAAGCTTTCTTT
>TRBV25-1|TRBD1|TRBJ1-5|few
CASSQGGSGQPQHF
TGTGCCAGCAGCCAAGGGGGCTCGGGACAGCCCCAGCATTTT
>TRBV24-1|-|TRBJ1-3|once
CATTKAGNTIYF
TGTGCCACCACCAAGGCTGGAAACACCATATATTTT
>TRBV7-9|-|TRBJ1-2|-
CASSPRRSNYGYTF
TGTGCCAGCAGCCCGCGGCGGTCTAACTATGGCTACACCTTC
>TRBV10-3|-|TRBJ1-1|-
CAISRGVDTEAFF
TGTGCCATCAGTAGGGGGGTGGACACTGAAGCTTTCTTT
>TRBV11-2|-|TRBJ1-2|-
CASSPDSSLYGYTF
TGTGCCAGCAGCCCTGACAGTTCTCTCTATGGCTACACCTTC
>TRBV3-1/TRBV3-2|-|TRBJ2-7|-
CASSHESYEQYF
TGTGCCAGCAGCCATGAATCCTACGAGCAGTACTTC
>TRBV6-5|-|TRBJ1-1|-
CASSRAQNTEAFF
TGTGCCAGCAGCCGCGCCCAGAACACTGAAGCTTTCTTT
>TRBV29-1|-|TRBJ1-2|-
CSVRKGAGEGYTF
TGCAGCGTCCGCAAAGGGGCAGGGGAAGGCTACACCTTC
>TRBV3-1/TRBV3-2|TRBD2|TRBJ2-3|-
CASSQDQGLAPHTQYF
TGTGCCAGCAGCCAAGATCAGGGACTAGCTCCTCATACGCAGTATTTT
>TRBV5-1|-|TRBJ1-3|-
CASSDHRASGNTIYF
TGCGCCAGCAGCGACCACAGGGCTTCTGGAAACACCATATATTTT
>TRBV5-4|TRBD2|TRBJ2-7|few
CASSSGLAGAYEQYF
TGTGCCAGCAGCTCGGGACTAGCGGGAGCCTACGAGCAGTACTTC
>TRBV3-1/TRBV3-2|-|TRBJ1-6|-
CASSHPSGVGSSYNSPLHF
TGTGCCAGCAGCCATCCCTCCGGGGTAGGAAGCTCCTATAATTCACCCCTCCACTTT
>TRBV28|-|TRBJ2-7|-
CASSLLRDEQYF
TGTGCCAGCAGTTTGCTCAGGGACGAGCAGTACTTC
>TRBV3-1/TRBV3-2|-|TRBJ1-2|-
CASSLDGGRTF
TGTGCCAGCAGCCTCGATGGGGGGAGGACCTTC
>TRBV7-8|TRBD2|TRBJ2-1|-
CASSLGTSGFEQFF
TGTGCCAGCAGCTTGGGGACTAGCGGATTTGAGCAGTTCTTC
>TRBV4-2|TRBD2|TRBJ2-1|-
CASSQAAGVSNEQFF
TGTGCCAGCAGCCAAGCTGCGGGGGTGAGCAATGAGCAGTTCTTC